This is a list of T cell receptor beta chains from one sample in a study of glioma-infiltrating T cells. One entry per CDR3 protein results from TCRdb running MiXCR on the multiplex PCR reads. This table has about 140,000 distinct CDR3 sequences, around 40% appearing once. Specimen: glioma tissue, nonneoplastic brain tissue, or PBMCs (not recorded which). These receptors were obtained from a human donor with low-grade glioma or glioblastoma, undergoing nonglioma brain surgery, or in good health (not recorded which). Both conserved end residues are part of each CDR3. D genes are given only for firm matches. Clone size, where shown, is once, few, many, or a class for clones that have expanded.

CDR3 DNA: TGTGCCAGCAGTCCCATGGACCCGAACACTGAAGCTTTCTTT
CDR3 protein: CASSPMDPNTEAFF
J gene: TRBJ1-1
clone size: NA
D gene: NA
V gene: TRBV12-3/TRBV12-4

CDR3 DNA: TGTGCCAGCAGCCAAAACAGGGTGTCATCGAATGGCTACACCTTC
CDR3 protein: CASSQNRVSSNGYTF
J gene: TRBJ1-2
clone size: NA
D gene: NA
V gene: TRBV14

CDR3 DNA: TGCAGTGCTAGAGGCCCTAGCGGAGCCTACAATGAGCAGTTCTTC
CDR3 protein: CSARGPSGAYNEQFF
J gene: TRBJ2-1
clone size: NA
D gene: TRBD2
V gene: TRBV20-1

CDR3 DNA: TGTGCCAGCAGTGTAGGCCCCGAGGATACGCAGTATTTT
CDR3 protein: CASSVGPEDTQYF
J gene: TRBJ2-3
clone size: NA
D gene: NA
V gene: TRBV6-1

CDR3 DNA: TGTGCCAGCAGTTTGGGAGAGCAAGCTGAAGCTTTCTTT
CDR3 protein: CASSLGEQAEAFF
J gene: TRBJ1-1
clone size: NA
D gene: NA
V gene: TRBV27

CDR3 DNA: TGTGCCAGCAGCTTAGCGACAGGGCCATCCTACGAGCAGTACTTC
CDR3 protein: CASSLATGPSYEQYF
J gene: TRBJ2-7
clone size: NA
D gene: TRBD1
V gene: TRBV7-9

CDR3 DNA: TGTGCCAGCTCACCACCGAGTATTCCGGAAGAGCAGTACTTC
CDR3 protein: CASSPPSIPEEQYF
J gene: TRBJ2-7
clone size: NA
D gene: NA
V gene: TRBV18

CDR3 DNA: TGTGCCAGCAGCTTGTGGGCGGGGCGGAATGAGCAGTTCTTC
CDR3 protein: CASSLWAGRNEQFF
J gene: TRBJ2-1
clone size: NA
D gene: NA
V gene: TRBV5-5

CDR3 DNA: TGCAGTGCAACGGCGAACGGGGAGATGTTTTTT
CDR3 protein: CSATANGEMFF
J gene: TRBJ2-2
clone size: NA
D gene: NA
V gene: TRBV20-1

CDR3 DNA: TGCAGTGCTAGAGATTCCAGGAAGGATAGCGGGGTTGATACGCAGTATTTT
CDR3 protein: CSARDSRKDSGVDTQYF
J gene: TRBJ2-3
clone size: few
D gene: TRBD2
V gene: TRBV20-1

CDR3 DNA: TGCGCCAGCAGCCCCATAGACGGGGACTATGGCTACACCTTC
CDR3 protein: CASSPIDGDYGYTF
J gene: TRBJ1-2
clone size: NA
D gene: NA
V gene: TRBV4-1

CDR3 DNA: TGTGCCAGCGGGGGACTAGCATCCTACGAGCAGTACTTC
CDR3 protein: CASGGLASYEQYF
J gene: TRBJ2-7
clone size: NA
D gene: TRBD2
V gene: TRBV3-1

CDR3 DNA: TGTGCCAGCAGCCCTGGGACGGGTGAAACAGCTAATTACAATGAGCAGTTCTTC
CDR3 protein: CASSPGTGETANYNEQFF
J gene: TRBJ2-1
clone size: few
D gene: NA
V gene: TRBV6-1

CDR3 DNA: TGTGCCAGCAGTTACTCGCTTAGGGCAATGACTCAATCTAGCACAGATACGCAGTATTTT
CDR3 protein: CASSYSLRAMTQSSTDTQYF
J gene: TRBJ2-3
clone size: NA
D gene: NA
V gene: TRBV6-5

CDR3 DNA: TGTGCCAGCAGCCCTAGGACAGTCACAGATACGCAGTATTTT
CDR3 protein: CASSPRTVTDTQYF
J gene: TRBJ2-3
clone size: NA
D gene: NA
V gene: TRBV7-9

CDR3 DNA: TGTGCCAGCAGTTTTCTTAGGACAGGAATCACAGATACGCAGTATTTT
CDR3 protein: CASSFLRTGITDTQYF
J gene: TRBJ2-3
clone size: NA
D gene: TRBD1
V gene: TRBV12-3/TRBV12-4

CDR3 DNA: TGTGCCATCAGTGAGTCGCTGACAGGGCGAACTGAAGCTTTCTTT
CDR3 protein: CAISESLTGRTEAFF
J gene: TRBJ1-1
clone size: NA
D gene: TRBD1
V gene: TRBV10-3

CDR3 DNA: TGCAGTGCTAGAAAGGTAGCGGGGGGCGATGAGCAGTTCTTC
CDR3 protein: CSARKVAGGDEQFF
J gene: TRBJ2-1
clone size: NA
D gene: TRBD2
V gene: TRBV20-1

CDR3 DNA: TGTGCTAGTGGTAACAGGGACGAGGGGACAGATACGCAGTATTTT
CDR3 protein: CASGNRDEGTDTQYF
J gene: TRBJ2-3
clone size: NA
D gene: NA
V gene: TRBV12-5

CDR3 DNA: TGTGCCAGCAGTTATATAAGAAACACTGAAGCTTTCTTT
CDR3 protein: CASSYIRNTEAFF
J gene: TRBJ1-1
clone size: NA
D gene: NA
V gene: TRBV6-2/TRBV6-3

CDR3 DNA: TGTGCCAGCAGCCCAGCGGGGGGAACAGATACGCAGTATTTT
CDR3 protein: CASSPAGGTDTQYF
J gene: TRBJ2-3
clone size: NA
D gene: TRBD2
V gene: TRBV6-5

CDR3 DNA: TGCGCCAGCAGCCAAGCGTGGGCTAGCAATCAGCCCCAGCATTTT
CDR3 protein: CASSQAWASNQPQHF
J gene: TRBJ1-5
clone size: few
D gene: NA
V gene: TRBV4-1

CDR3 DNA: TGTGCCACCAGCAGAGATCGGACAGGCTCGGGAGGTGGCTACACCTTC
CDR3 protein: CATSRDRTGSGGGYTF
J gene: TRBJ1-2
clone size: NA
D gene: TRBD1
V gene: TRBV15

CDR3 DNA: TGTGCCAGCAGACCATCCGGGGATATCAACACTGAAGCTTTCTTT
CDR3 protein: CASRPSGDINTEAFF
J gene: TRBJ1-1
clone size: NA
D gene: NA
V gene: TRBV27

CDR3 DNA: TGTGCTAGTGGTCACGGACTAGCGGGGGATACGCAGTATTTT
CDR3 protein: CASGHGLAGDTQYF
J gene: TRBJ2-3
clone size: few
D gene: TRBD2
V gene: TRBV12-5

CDR3 DNA: TGTGCCAGCAGTTCCCGCGGGAGCTCCTACAATGAGCAGTTCTTC
CDR3 protein: CASSSRGSSYNEQFF
J gene: TRBJ2-1
clone size: few
D gene: TRBD2
V gene: TRBV6-1

CDR3 DNA: TGTGCCAGCAGCTTATCCCTGGGTGCGGAAACCACAGATACGCAGTATTTT
CDR3 protein: CASSLSLGAETTDTQYF
J gene: TRBJ2-3
clone size: NA
D gene: NA
V gene: TRBV7-9

CDR3 DNA: TGTGCCAGCAGGAAGGGGGCCGAGCAGTACTTC
CDR3 protein: CASRKGAEQYF
J gene: TRBJ2-7
clone size: NA
D gene: TRBD1
V gene: TRBV6-2/TRBV6-3

CDR3 DNA: TGTGCCAGCAGCTTGGACAGGGGGGAAGAAAAACTGTTTTTT
CDR3 protein: CASSLDRGEEKLFF
J gene: TRBJ1-4
clone size: few
D gene: TRBD1
V gene: TRBV7-2

CDR3 DNA: TGTGCCAGCAGCAGAGGACAGGGATCTGGAAACACCATATATTTT
CDR3 protein: CASSRGQGSGNTIYF
J gene: TRBJ1-3
clone size: few
D gene: TRBD1
V gene: TRBV7-8

CDR3 DNA: TGTGCCAGCAGATCAGTAGGGGGGTACGAGCAGTACTTC
CDR3 protein: CASRSVGGYEQYF
J gene: TRBJ2-7
clone size: NA
D gene: NA
V gene: TRBV6-1

CDR3 DNA: TGTGCCAGCAGCAAAGGCGACGAGCAGTACTTC
CDR3 protein: CASSKGDEQYF
J gene: TRBJ2-7
clone size: NA
D gene: NA
V gene: TRBV12-3/TRBV12-4

CDR3 DNA: TGTGCCAGCAGCCAAGGGGGTAGCGGGAGCCTTTCCTACAATGAGCAGTTCTTC
CDR3 protein: CASSQGGSGSLSYNEQFF
J gene: TRBJ2-1
clone size: NA
D gene: TRBD2
V gene: TRBV4-2

CDR3 DNA: TGTGCCACTTCCCACCTTGGGAGTAGCTGGGATACGCAGTATTTT
CDR3 protein: CATSHLGSSWDTQYF
J gene: TRBJ2-3
clone size: few
D gene: NA
V gene: TRBV19

CDR3 DNA: TGCAGTGCCCGAGGGGCAGCCTGGTTTGGCTACACCTTC
CDR3 protein: CSARGAAWFGYTF
J gene: TRBJ1-2
clone size: NA
D gene: NA
V gene: TRBV20-1

CDR3 DNA: TGTGCCAGCAGTCCGGGACAGGGCCATCAGCCCCAGCATTTT
CDR3 protein: CASSPGQGHQPQHF
J gene: TRBJ1-5
clone size: once
D gene: TRBD1
V gene: TRBV6-2/TRBV6-3

CDR3 DNA: TGTGCCGGCACCGTAGACACTGAAGCTTTCTTT
CDR3 protein: CAGTVDTEAFF
J gene: TRBJ1-1
clone size: NA
D gene: NA
V gene: TRBV7-2

CDR3 DNA: TGTGCCAGCAAACGGACGAAGAACACCGGGGAGCTGTTTTTT
CDR3 protein: CASKRTKNTGELFF
J gene: TRBJ2-2
clone size: NA
D gene: NA
V gene: TRBV6-4

CDR3 DNA: TGCAGTGCTACGGGACCAGCTAACACTGAAGCTTTCTTT
CDR3 protein: CSATGPANTEAFF
J gene: TRBJ1-1
clone size: few
D gene: NA
V gene: TRBV20-1

CDR3 DNA: TGCGCCAGCAGCCAAGTCTGGGGCACTGAAGCTTTCTTT
CDR3 protein: CASSQVWGTEAFF
J gene: TRBJ1-1
clone size: few
D gene: NA
V gene: TRBV4-1